The 8 T cell receptor beta chains given below trace back to one sample, sequenced in a study of cytomegalovirus exposure and HLA in healthy donors. The primer mix had 60 Vbeta and 13 Jbeta primers. TCRdb keeps only in-frame clones here, not all; method: immunoSEQ multiplex PCR. The sample contains around 100,000 clones, around three quarters of which appear only once. The sequenced sample consisted of PBMCs. Source of these receptors: a woman aged 18 to 35 in good health and CMV-seropositive.

The chain uses TRBV27 and TRBJ2-1; D is ambiguous. V was trimmed by 5 bases and J by 4 bases, leaving 18 bases between them. CDR3 length: 16 residues. Germline V gene data show CDR1 as MNHEY and CDR2 as SMNVEV (reference sequence). In nucleotides, the CDR3 is TGTGCCAGCAGTCCGACCCGTGGAGTCTCGTACAATGAGCAGTTCTTC. It yields the protein CASSPTRGVSYNEQFF.

V and J are TRBV2 and TRBJ2-1; tentative D call: TRBD2 (6 bases). V lost 4 bases, J lost 5 bases, and 6 bases lay in between. This CDR3 is built from 12 residues. The germline gives CDR1 SNHLY, CDR2 FYNNEI. The CDR3 sequence is CASSGRDNEQFF. CDR3 sequence (DNA): TGTGCCAGCAGTGGGAGGGACAATGAGCAGTTCTTC.

This chain connects TRBV4-1 to TRBJ2-7; tentative D call: TRBD2 (6 bases). CDR3 size: 17 residues. Germline values: CDR1 MGHRA, CDR2 YSYEKL. The ends were cut back, 1 base at V and 0 bases at J, with 16 bases in the middle. In DNA, the CDR3 is TGCGCCAGCAGCCAAGTCGGAAAGCGGGCCTCCTCCTACGAGCAGTACTTC. This encodes CASSQVGKRASSYEQYF.

V and J are TRBV28 and TRBJ1-4, with D tentatively TRBD1 (5 bases). Trimming cost V 5 bases and J 3 bases, with 10 bases left between them. This CDR3 contains 14 residues. CDR1 and CDR2 (germline): MDHEN, SYDVKM. This CDR3 is CASSLVGANEKLFF. The CDR3 DNA is TGTGCCAGCAGTCTCGTAGGGGCTAATGAAAAACTGTTTTTT.

This CDR3 is CASSHQGAPGYGYTF. The CDR3 region has the DNA TGTGCCAGCAGTCACCAGGGGGCGCCAGGCTATGGCTACACCTTC. The gene calls are TRBV6-6 and TRBJ1-2; 8 bases are shared with TRBD1. Germline CDR1 is MNHNY and CDR2 is SVGAGI (reference sequence). The length of the CDR3 is 15 residues. V gave up 5 bases and J gave up 4 bases; unmatched junction bases: 9.

This chain links TRBV7-6 with TRBJ2-2; 8 nucleotides align to TRBD2. The CDR3 runs to 16 residues. Trimming cost V 1 base and J 7 bases; bases outside gene matches: 8. Germline V CDR1 and CDR2: SGHVS, FNYEAQ. CDR3 region: CASSLVGGGTYGELFF. The CDR3 DNA reads TGTGCCAGCAGCTTAGTTGGCGGGGGGACGTACGGGGAGCTGTTTTTT.

The chain uses TRBV7-9 and TRBJ2-7, with TRBD2 identical over 11 bases. The V segment lost 7 bases and the J segment 4 bases; nucleotides outside the gene matches: 18. The CDR3 is 18 amino acids. Germline values: CDR1 SEHNR, CDR2 FQNEAQ (reference sequence). For the CDR3, the DNA is TGTGCCAGCATCCCGTTGGCCGGGACTAGCGGATTTCGTTACGAGCAGTACTTC. This sequence encodes CASIPLAGTSGFRYEQYF.

V is TRBV18 and J is TRBJ2-1; a weak D match, TRBD2 (5 bases). Germline CDR1 is KGHSH and CDR2 is LQKENI. With 2 bases removed from V and 1 base from J, the gap between germline ends came to 12 bases. The CDR3 runs to 16 residues. CDR3 DNA sequence: TGTGCCAGCTCACCATTCACCGCGGGTTCCTACAATGAGCAGTTCTTC. It specifies CASSPFTAGSYNEQFF.